This TCR beta chain comes out of a study of blood T cell repertoires in COVID-19. As for the study in general: The samples span acute and convalescent COVID-19 from the United States, Italy and Spain. From T cells, B-cell-depleted T cells, or PBMCs came the material, which was cDNA or gDNA.

This CDR3 has 12 amino acids. Trimming stripped 4 bases from V and 3 bases from J, with 7 bases between. Per germline, CDR1 LGHDT and CDR2 YNNKEL (reference sequence). TCRdb keeps only in-frame clones here, not all; method: immunoSEQ multiplex PCR. This sample carries around 140,000 clones, approximately 87% of them seen once, and the ten largest clones take roughly 6.1%. The chain is built from TRBV3-1 (or the pseudogene TRBV3-2) and TRBJ2-7; the D is unclear. This clonotype was sampled from a man aged 80 or over with acute or convalescent COVID-19. The sequenced sample consisted of peripheral blood. The chain's CDR3 is CASSPSVYEQYF. Written as DNA, the CDR3 is TGTGCCAGCAGCCCTTCCGTCTACGAGCAGTACTTC.